A selection of T cell receptor beta chains follows, all from one sample in a study of T cell changes during pregnancy in multiple sclerosis. Method: immunoSEQ multiplex PCR; TCRdb's copy keeps in-frame clones and lacks some. Among approximately 65,000 clones listed, around 96% were seen once. The sample consisted of CD8+ T cells from peripheral blood mononuclear cells, taken after pregnancy. These receptors all stem from a female donor with multiple sclerosis, enrolled in a pregnancy study. Both conserved end residues are part of each CDR3. Fields, in order: D gene, J gene, clone size, V gene, CDR3 DNA, CDR3 protein. D genes are given only for firm matches. Clone size is not always given. Where it is, it says once, few, many or a class for expanded clones.

TRBD1 TRBJ1-1 - TRBV27 TGTGCCAGCAGTCTTACAGGGGACACTGAAGCTTTCTTT CASSLTGDTEAFF
- TRBJ2-3 - TRBV15 TGTGCCACCAGCAGAGATCGCAGCGCGTTCACAGATACGCAGTATTTT CATSRDRSAFTDTQYF
TRBD1 TRBJ1-1 - TRBV7-9 TGTGCCAGCAGCGACCCGGGACAGGGGGACACTGAAGCTTTCTTT CASSDPGQGDTEAFF
TRBD1 TRBJ2-7 once TRBV7-8 TGTGCCAGCAGATACGACAGGGGGGACTACGAGCAGTACTTC CASRYDRGDYEQYF
- TRBJ2-7 - TRBV6-1 TGTGCCAGCAGTGAAGACGGGGGTCGCGAGCAGTACTTC CASSEDGGREQYF
- TRBJ1-4 - TRBV27 TGTGCCAGCAGTTCAAGCGGTAGAGGGTCAAAACTGTTTTTT CASSSSGRGSKLFF
TRBD2 TRBJ2-7 once TRBV15 TGTGCCACCAGCAGAGATACACTAGCGGGAGTCGAGCAGTACTTC CATSRDTLAGVEQYF
TRBD1 TRBJ1-5 - TRBV6-5 TGTGCCAGCAGTCAAGGACAGGGGGTAAACCAGCCCCAGCATTTT CASSQGQGVNQPQHF
TRBD2 TRBJ2-2 - TRBV4-1 TGCGCCAGCAGCCAAGAATTGGCCCTAGCGGTCAGGACCGGGGAGCTGTTTTTT CASSQELALAVRTGELFF
- TRBJ2-1 - TRBV19 TGTGCCAGTAGTATCTACCCCCTCTCCTACAATGAGCAGTTCTTC CASSIYPLSYNEQFF
- TRBJ2-1 few TRBV7-9 TGTGCCAGCAGCTTAGCTCAGGGCAGCCATGAGCAGTTCTTC CASSLAQGSHEQFF
TRBD1 TRBJ2-7 once TRBV28 TGTGCCAGCCTGTCCAGGGGGCGTTACGAGCAGTACTTC CASLSRGRYEQYF
TRBD1 TRBJ2-1 - TRBV7-9 TGTGCCAGCAGCTTAGGGACAGGGGGTGACAATGAGCAGTTCTTC CASSLGTGGDNEQFF
- TRBJ2-1 - TRBV5-6 TGTGCCAGCAGCTTGGATCCAACCACACCCCTCCATGAGCAGTTCTTC CASSLDPTTPLHEQFF
TRBD1 TRBJ2-7 - TRBV29-1 TGCAGCGTTGAAAACAGGGGTAGTACCTACGAGCAGTACTTC CSVENRGSTYEQYF
- TRBJ2-1 - TRBV27 TGTGCCAGCAGTGGCCGGGGAGGCTTGGGTGAGCAGTTCTTC CASSGRGGLGEQFF
- TRBJ2-7 - TRBV27 TGTGCCAGCATCCTGGGGGGCGAGCAGTACTTC CASILGGEQYF
- TRBJ2-7 - TRBV5-4 TGTGCCAGCAGCTCAGTATCCGAGCAGTACTTC CASSSVSEQYF
- TRBJ2-5 - TRBV4-1 TGCGCCAGCAGCCAAGTGGGAGGTGACCAAGAGACCCAGTACTTC CASSQVGGDQETQYF
- TRBJ1-6 - TRBV2 TGTGCCAGCAGGTCCCCGGAGGGGAGCTCCTATAATTCACCCCTCCACTTT CASRSPEGSSYNSPLHF
- TRBJ1-4 - TRBV7-9 TGTGCCAGCAGCGCCTTCGGGAGCGGGGATGAAAAACTGTTTTTT CASSAFGSGDEKLFF
TRBD2 TRBJ2-7 - TRBV29-1 TGCAGCGTTGTGGGGGGGAGGGCCTCCTACGAGCAGTACTTC CSVVGGRASYEQYF
- TRBJ1-5 - TRBV27 TGTGCCAGCAGTTTAAACGGGATTCAGCCCCAGCATTTT CASSLNGIQPQHF
- TRBJ2-3 - TRBV5-6 TGTGCCAGCAGCGGCCCTCCCCCAGAGGCAGATACGCAGTATTTT CASSGPPPEADTQYF
TRBD2 TRBJ2-1 - TRBV27 TGTGCCAGCAGTTTGTCCCTAGGCGGGAGGCTCAATGAGCAGTTCTTC CASSLSLGGRLNEQFF
- TRBJ2-5 - TRBV19 TGTGCCAGTAGTATAGGGCCGAACCAAGAGACCCAGTACTTC CASSIGPNQETQYF
- TRBJ2-3 - TRBV25-1 TGTGCCAGCAGTGAACAGACAGATACGCAGTATTTT CASSEQTDTQYF
- TRBJ2-1 - TRBV7-3 TGTGCCAGCAGCTCGGGCAGGGCCGATGAGCAGTTCTTC CASSSGRADEQFF
- TRBJ2-1 - TRBV25-1 TGTGCCAGCAGGGGGCTAGATGAGCAGTTCTTC CASRGLDEQFF
- TRBJ1-1 - TRBV18 TGTGCCAGCTCACCACCGGACGGACTCTACACTGAAGCTTTCTTT CASSPPDGLYTEAFF
- TRBJ2-1 - TRBV7-6 TGTGCCAGCAGCTTAGAGTCGGACAACAATGAGCAGTTCTTC CASSLESDNNEQFF
TRBD1 TRBJ2-1 - TRBV27 TGTGCCAGCAGTTTGACAGGGGTAGGCAATGAGCAGTTCTTC CASSLTGVGNEQFF
TRBD2 TRBJ2-1 - TRBV19 TGTGCCAGTAGTCCGACTAGCGGAGGGGGAAATGAGCAGTTCTTC CASSPTSGGGNEQFF
TRBD2 TRBJ2-5 - TRBV7-9 TGTGCCAGCAGCCCTAGACTAGCGGGAGCGGAGACCCAGTACTTC CASSPRLAGAETQYF
- TRBJ2-7 - TRBV7-9 TGTGCCAGCAGCTTAGGGCAGGGTGAGCACGAGCAGTACTTC CASSLGQGEHEQYF
TRBD1 TRBJ2-7 - TRBV7-3 TGTGCCAGCAGCCTTTTACCGGGACAGGCGTACGAGCAGTACTTC CASSLLPGQAYEQYF
TRBD2 TRBJ2-1 few TRBV7-9 TGTGCCAGCAGCTTGGGGACTAGCGGCGGTTCCTACAATGAGCAGTTCTTC CASSLGTSGGSYNEQFF
- TRBJ2-4 - TRBV19 TGTGCCAGTCTAGCTAGAAACATTCAGTACTTC CASLARNIQYF
TRBD1 TRBJ2-7 - TRBV14 TGTGCCAGCAGCCACCTCGGACAGGGGGCAGGAGAGCAGTACTTC CASSHLGQGAGEQYF
- TRBJ2-5 - TRBV5-5 TGTGCCAGCAGCTTGGGCCCGGGACTCGGGGAGACCCAGTACTTC CASSLGPGLGETQYF
- TRBJ1-5 - TRBV7-9 TGTGCCAGCAGCTTGGGGACTAATCAGCCCCAGCATTTT CASSLGTNQPQHF
- TRBJ2-1 - TRBV10-3 TGTGCCATCGGGAGGGGGGGACTCTCAGTAGTGAATGAGCAGTTCTTC CAIGRGGLSVVNEQFF